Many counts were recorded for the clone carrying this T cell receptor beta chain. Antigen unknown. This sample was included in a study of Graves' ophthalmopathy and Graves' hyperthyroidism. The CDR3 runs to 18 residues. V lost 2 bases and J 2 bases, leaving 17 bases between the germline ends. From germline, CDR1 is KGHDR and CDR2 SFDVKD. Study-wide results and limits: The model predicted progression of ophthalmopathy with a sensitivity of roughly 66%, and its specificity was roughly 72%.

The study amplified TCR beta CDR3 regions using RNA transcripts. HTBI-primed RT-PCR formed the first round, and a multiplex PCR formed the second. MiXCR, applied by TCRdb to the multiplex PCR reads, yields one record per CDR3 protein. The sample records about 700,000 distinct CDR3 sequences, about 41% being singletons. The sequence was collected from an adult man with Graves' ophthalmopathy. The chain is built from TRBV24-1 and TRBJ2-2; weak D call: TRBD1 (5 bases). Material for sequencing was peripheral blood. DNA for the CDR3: TGTGCCACCAGTGATTCATTGGGCTCCGGACAAAACACCGGGGAGCTGTTTTTT. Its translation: CATSDSLGSGQNTGELFF.